This T cell receptor beta chain stems from a study of blood T cell repertoires in COVID-19. Study in general: T cells, B-cell-depleted T cells, or PBMCs supplied cDNA or gDNA.

Profiled with immunoSEQ multiplex PCR; TCRdb holds only in-frame clones, not every one. The table has around 30,000 clones, about 83% seen once. CDR1 SGHRS and CDR2 YFSETQ come from the germline V gene. This CDR3 is 13 amino acids long. With 5 bases clipped from V and 8 bases from J, the junction kept 5 bases outside the gene matches. Sequenced input: peripheral blood. This clonotype originated in a human donor in a cohort sampled during active COVID-19. This chain connects TRBV5-1 to TRBJ1-4, with TRBD1 identical over 8 bases. As DNA, the CDR3 is TGCGCCAGCAGGACGACAGGGGAAGAAAAACTGTTTTTT. Its translation is CASRTTGEEKLFF.